The source of this T cell receptor beta chain is a study of T cell responses to AZD1222 COVID-19 vaccine. Study findings and constraints: The donor cohort was predominantly white British with a female majority, and clonal diversity may have been underestimated.

With respect to this clone: Its antigen remains unidentified.

The table came from immunoSEQ multiplex PCR; TCRdb's copy has only in-frame clones and leaves some out. This table holds 250,000 to 300,000 clones, around 93% found once. CDR3 length: 13 residues. The V gene lost 4 bases and the J gene lost 1 base, with 5 bases spanning the gap. CDR1 LGHDT and CDR2 YNNKEL come from the germline V gene (reference sequence). This clonotype was sampled from an adult who received the AZD1222 COVID-19 vaccine. The sequences come from peripheral blood, collected 28 days after the second AZD1222 dose. The rearrangement joins TRBV3-1 (or the pseudogene TRBV3-2) to TRBJ1-5; D ambiguous. Here the CDR3 DNA reads TGTGCCAGCAGCCCGAACAGCAATCAGCCCCAGCATTTT. It specifies CASSPNSNQPQHF.